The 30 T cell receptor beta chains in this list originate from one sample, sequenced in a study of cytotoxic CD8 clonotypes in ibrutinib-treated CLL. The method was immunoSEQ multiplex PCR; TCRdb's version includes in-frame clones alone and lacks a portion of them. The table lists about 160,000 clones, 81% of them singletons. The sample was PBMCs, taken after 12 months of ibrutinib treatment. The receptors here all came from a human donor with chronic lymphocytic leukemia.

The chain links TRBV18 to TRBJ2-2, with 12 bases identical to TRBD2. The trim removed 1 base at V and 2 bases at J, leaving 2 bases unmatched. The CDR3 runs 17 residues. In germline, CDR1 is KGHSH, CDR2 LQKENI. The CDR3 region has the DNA TGTGCCAGCTCACCACAGGGACTAGCGGGTAACACCGGGGAGCTGTTTTTT. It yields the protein CASSPQGLAGNTGELFF.

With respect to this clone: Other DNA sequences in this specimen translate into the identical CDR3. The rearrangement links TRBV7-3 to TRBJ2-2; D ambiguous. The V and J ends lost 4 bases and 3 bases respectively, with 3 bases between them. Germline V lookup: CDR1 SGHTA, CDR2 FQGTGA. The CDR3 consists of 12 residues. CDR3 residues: CASSSYTGELFF. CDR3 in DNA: TGTGCCAGCAGCTCCTACACCGGGGAGCTGTTTTTT.

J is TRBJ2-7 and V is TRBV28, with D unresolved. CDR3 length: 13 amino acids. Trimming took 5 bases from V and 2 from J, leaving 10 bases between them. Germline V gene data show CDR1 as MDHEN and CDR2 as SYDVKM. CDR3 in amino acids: CASSHRTTYEQYF. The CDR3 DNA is TGTGCCAGCAGTCACCGGACCACCTACGAGCAGTACTTC.

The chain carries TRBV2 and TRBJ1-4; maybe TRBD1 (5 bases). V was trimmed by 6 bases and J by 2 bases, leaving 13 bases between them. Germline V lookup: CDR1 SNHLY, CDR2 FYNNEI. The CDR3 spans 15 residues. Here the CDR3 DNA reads TGTGCCAGCAGAGAACGGGGGGTGACTAATGAAAAACTGTTTTTT. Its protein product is CASRERGVTNEKLFF.

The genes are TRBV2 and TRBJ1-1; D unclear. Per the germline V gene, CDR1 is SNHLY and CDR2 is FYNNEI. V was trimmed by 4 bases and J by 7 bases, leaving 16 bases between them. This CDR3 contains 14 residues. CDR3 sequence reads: CASSGFGQESEAFF. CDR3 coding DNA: TGTGCCAGCAGTGGTTTCGGTCAGGAGAGTGAAGCTTTCTTT. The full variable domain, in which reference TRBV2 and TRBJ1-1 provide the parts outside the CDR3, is EPEVTQTPSHQVTQMGQEVILRCVPISNHLYFYWYRQILGQKVEFLVSFYNNEISEKSEIFDDQFSVERPDGSNFTLKIRSTKLEDSAMYFCASSGFGQESEAFFGQGTRLTVV.

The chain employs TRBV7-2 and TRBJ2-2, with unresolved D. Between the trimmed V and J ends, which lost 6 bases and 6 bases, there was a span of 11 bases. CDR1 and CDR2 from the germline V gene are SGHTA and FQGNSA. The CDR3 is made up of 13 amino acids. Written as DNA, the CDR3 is TGTGCCAGCAGGCAGCAGGATGCCGGGGAGCTGTTTTTT. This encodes CASRQQDAGELFF.

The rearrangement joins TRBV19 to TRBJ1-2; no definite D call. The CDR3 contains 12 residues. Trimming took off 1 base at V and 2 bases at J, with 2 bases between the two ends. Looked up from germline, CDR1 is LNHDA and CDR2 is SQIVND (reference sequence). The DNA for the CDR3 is TGTGCCAGTAGTATAGTCAACTATGGCTACACCTTC. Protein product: CASSIVNYGYTF. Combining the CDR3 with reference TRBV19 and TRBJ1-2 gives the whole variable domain DGGITQSPKYLFRKEGQNVTLSCEQNLNHDAMYWYRQDPGQGLRLIYYSQIVNDFQKGDIAEGYSVSREKKESFPLTVTSAQKNPTAFYLCASSIVNYGYTFGSGTRLTVV.

The CDR3 is CASSRGEGAYEQYF. As DNA, the CDR3 is TGTGCCAGCTCACGGGGCGAAGGAGCCTACGAGCAGTACTTC. The chain has TRBV18 and TRBJ2-7; a possible D gene is TRBD1 (5 bases). The germline V and J ends were trimmed by 4 bases and 2 bases, with 12 bases remaining between them. CDR1 is KGHSH, CDR2 LQKENI, per germline. The CDR3 runs to 14 residues.

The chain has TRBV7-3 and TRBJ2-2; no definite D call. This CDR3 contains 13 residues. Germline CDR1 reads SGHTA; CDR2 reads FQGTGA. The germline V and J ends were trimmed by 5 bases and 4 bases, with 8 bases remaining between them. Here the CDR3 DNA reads TGTGCCAGCAGCAGCCCTCTCACCGGGGAGCTGTTTTTT. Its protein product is CASSSPLTGELFF.

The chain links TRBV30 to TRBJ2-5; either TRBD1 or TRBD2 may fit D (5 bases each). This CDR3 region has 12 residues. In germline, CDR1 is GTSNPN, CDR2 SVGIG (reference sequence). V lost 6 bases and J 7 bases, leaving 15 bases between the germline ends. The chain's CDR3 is CACTGARVTQYF. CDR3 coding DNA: TGTGCCTGTACCGGGGCTCGGGTGACCCAGTACTTC.

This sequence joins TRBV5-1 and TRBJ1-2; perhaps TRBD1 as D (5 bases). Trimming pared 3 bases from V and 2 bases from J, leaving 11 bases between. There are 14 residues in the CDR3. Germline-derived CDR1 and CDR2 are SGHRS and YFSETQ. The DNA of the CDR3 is TGCGCCAGCAGCTCGTTGGGACTGAACTATGGCTACACCTTC. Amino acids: CASSSLGLNYGYTF.

CDR3 residues: CASSTGTMGGSPLHF. CDR3 coding DNA: TGTGCCAGCTCCACCGGGACAATGGGGGGTTCACCCCTCCACTTT. The chain employs TRBV7-3 and TRBJ1-6, with D maybe TRBD1 (6 bases). The CDR3 loop spans 15 amino acids. Looked up from germline, CDR1 is SGHTA and CDR2 is FQGTGA. Trimming took 8 bases from V and 9 from J, leaving 20 bases between them.

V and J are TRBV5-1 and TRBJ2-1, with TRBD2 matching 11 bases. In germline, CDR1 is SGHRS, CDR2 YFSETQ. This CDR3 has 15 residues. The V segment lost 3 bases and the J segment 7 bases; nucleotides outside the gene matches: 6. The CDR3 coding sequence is TGCGCCAGCAGCTCAGGACTAGCGGGTGTTAATGAGCAGTTCTTC. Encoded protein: CASSSGLAGVNEQFF.

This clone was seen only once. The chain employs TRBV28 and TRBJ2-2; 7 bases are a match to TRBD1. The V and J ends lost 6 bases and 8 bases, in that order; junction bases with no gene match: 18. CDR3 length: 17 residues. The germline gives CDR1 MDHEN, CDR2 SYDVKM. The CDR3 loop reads CASRYPSGTEVRGELFF. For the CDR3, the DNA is TGTGCCAGCAGGTACCCCTCCGGGACAGAGGTCCGTGGGGAGCTGTTTTTT. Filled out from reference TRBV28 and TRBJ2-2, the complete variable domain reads DVKVTQSSRYLVKRTGEKVFLECVQDMDHENMFWYRQDPGLGLRLIYFSYDVKMKEKGDIPEGYSVSREKKERFSLILESASTNQTSMYLCASRYPSGTEVRGELFFGEGSRLTVL.

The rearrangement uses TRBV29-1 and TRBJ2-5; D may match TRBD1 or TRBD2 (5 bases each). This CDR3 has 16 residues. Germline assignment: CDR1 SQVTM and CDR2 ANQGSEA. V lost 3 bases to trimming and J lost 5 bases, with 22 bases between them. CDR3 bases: TGCAGCGTTGAGACTGGGGGACGGATCCAAATCGAGACCCAGTACTTC. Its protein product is CSVETGGRIQIETQYF. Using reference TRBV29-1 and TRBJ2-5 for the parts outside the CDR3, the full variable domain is SAVISQKPSRDICQRGTSLTIQCQVDSQVTMMFWYRQQPGQSLTLIATANQGSEATYESGFVIDKFPISRPNLTFSTLTVSNMSPEDSSIYLCSVETGGRIQIETQYFGPGTRLLVL.

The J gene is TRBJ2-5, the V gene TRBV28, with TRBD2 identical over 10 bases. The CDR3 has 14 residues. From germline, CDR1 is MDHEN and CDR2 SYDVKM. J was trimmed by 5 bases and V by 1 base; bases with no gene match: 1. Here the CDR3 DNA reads TGTGCCAGCAGTTTATCGGGACTAGCGGAGACCCAGTACTTC. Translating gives CASSLSGLAETQYF.

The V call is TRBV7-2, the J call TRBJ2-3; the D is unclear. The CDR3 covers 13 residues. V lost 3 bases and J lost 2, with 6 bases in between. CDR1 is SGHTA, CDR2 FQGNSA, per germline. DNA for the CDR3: TGTGCCAGCAGCTTTACGTTCACAGATACGCAGTATTTT. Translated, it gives CASSFTFTDTQYF.

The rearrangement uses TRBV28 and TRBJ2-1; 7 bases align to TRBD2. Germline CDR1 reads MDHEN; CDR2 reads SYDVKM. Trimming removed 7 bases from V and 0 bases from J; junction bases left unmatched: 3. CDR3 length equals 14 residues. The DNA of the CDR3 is TGTGCCAGCAAAAGCGGGGACTCCTACAATGAGCAGTTCTTC. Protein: CASKSGDSYNEQFF.

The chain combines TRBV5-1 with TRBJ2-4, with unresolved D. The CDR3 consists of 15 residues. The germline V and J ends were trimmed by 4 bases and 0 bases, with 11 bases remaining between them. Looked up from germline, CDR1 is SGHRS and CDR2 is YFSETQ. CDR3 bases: TGCGCCAGCAGCCACGGAGACTTAGCCAAAAACATTCAGTACTTC. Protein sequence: CASSHGDLAKNIQYF.

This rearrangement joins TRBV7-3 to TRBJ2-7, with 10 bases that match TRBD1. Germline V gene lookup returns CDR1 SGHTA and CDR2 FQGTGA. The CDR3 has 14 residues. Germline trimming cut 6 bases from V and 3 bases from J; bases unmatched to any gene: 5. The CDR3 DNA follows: TGTGCCAGCAGTTTGGGGACAGGGGTCTACGAGCAGTACTTC. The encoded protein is CASSLGTGVYEQYF. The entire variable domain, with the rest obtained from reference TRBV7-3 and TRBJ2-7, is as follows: GAGVSQTPSNKVTEKGKYVELRCDPISGHTALYWYRQSLGQGPEFLIYFQGTGAADDSGLPNDRFFAVRPEGSVSTLKIQRTERGDSAVYLCASSLGTGVYEQYFGPGTRLTVT.

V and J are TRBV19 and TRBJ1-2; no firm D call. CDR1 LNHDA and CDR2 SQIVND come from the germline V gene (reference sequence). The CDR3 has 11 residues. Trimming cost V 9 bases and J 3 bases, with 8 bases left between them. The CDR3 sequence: CARIYHYGYTF. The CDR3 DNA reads TGTGCCAGGATCTACCACTATGGCTACACCTTC.

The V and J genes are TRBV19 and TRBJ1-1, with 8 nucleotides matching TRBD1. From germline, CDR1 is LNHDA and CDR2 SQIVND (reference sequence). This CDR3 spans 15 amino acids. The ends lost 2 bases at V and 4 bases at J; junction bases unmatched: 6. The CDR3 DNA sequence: TGTGCCAGTAGTATAATGACAGGGGTTCCCACTGAAGCTTTCTTT. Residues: CASSIMTGVPTEAFF.

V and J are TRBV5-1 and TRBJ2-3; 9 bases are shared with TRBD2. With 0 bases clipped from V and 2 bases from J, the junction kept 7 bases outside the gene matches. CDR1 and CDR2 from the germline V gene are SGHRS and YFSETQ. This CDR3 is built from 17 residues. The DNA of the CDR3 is TGCGCCAGCAGCTTGGGGGCTAGCGGGGATTACACAGATACGCAGTATTTT. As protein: CASSLGASGDYTDTQYF.

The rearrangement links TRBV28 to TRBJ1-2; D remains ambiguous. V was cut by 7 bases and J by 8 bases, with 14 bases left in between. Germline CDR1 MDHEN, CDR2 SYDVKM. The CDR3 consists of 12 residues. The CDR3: CASKERVPGYTF. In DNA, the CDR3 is TGTGCCAGCAAGGAAAGGGTTCCCGGCTACACCTTC.

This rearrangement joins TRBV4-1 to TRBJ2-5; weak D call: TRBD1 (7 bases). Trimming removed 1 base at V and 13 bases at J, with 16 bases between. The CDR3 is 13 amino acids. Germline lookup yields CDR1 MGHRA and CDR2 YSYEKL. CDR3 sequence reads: CASSQGPRGTRYF. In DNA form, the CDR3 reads TGCGCCAGCAGCCAAGGGCCCAGGGGGACTCGGTACTTC.

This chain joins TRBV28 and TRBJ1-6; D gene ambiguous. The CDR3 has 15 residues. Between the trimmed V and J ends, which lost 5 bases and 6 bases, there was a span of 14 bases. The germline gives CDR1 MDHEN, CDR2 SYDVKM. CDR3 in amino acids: CASSPGGRSNSPLHF. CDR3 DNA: TGTGCCAGCAGTCCCGGTGGGCGGTCTAATTCACCCCTCCACTTT. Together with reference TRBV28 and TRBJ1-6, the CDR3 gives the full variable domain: DVKVTQSSRYLVKRTGEKVFLECVQDMDHENMFWYRQDPGLGLRLIYFSYDVKMKEKGDIPEGYSVSREKKERFSLILESASTNQTSMYLCASSPGGRSNSPLHFGNGTRLTVT.

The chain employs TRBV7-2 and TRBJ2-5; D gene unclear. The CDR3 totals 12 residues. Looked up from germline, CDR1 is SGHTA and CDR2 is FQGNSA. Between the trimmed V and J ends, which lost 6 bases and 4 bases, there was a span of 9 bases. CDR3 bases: TGTGCCAGCAGTTCCCCCGTAGAGACCCAGTACTTC. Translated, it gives CASSSPVETQYF.

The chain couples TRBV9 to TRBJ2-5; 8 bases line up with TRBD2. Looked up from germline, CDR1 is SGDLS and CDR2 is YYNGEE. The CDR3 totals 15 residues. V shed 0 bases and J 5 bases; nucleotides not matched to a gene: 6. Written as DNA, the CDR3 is TGTGCCAGCAGCGTAGCCGGGGGGGCGGCGGAGACCCAGTACTTC. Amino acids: CASSVAGGAAETQYF.

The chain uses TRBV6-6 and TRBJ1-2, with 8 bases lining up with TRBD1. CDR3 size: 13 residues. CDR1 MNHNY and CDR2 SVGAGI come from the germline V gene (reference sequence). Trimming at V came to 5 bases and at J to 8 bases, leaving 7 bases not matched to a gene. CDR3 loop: CASSRGQGSGYTF. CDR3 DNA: TGTGCCAGCAGTCGAGGACAGGGATCGGGCTACACCTTC.

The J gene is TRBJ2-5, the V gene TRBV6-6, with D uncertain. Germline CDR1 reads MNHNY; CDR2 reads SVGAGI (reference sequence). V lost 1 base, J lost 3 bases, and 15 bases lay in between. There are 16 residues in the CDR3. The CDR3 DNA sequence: TGTGCCAGCAGTTACTTCGAAAAAACCCGAGAAGAGACCCAGTACTTC. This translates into CASSYFEKTREETQYF.